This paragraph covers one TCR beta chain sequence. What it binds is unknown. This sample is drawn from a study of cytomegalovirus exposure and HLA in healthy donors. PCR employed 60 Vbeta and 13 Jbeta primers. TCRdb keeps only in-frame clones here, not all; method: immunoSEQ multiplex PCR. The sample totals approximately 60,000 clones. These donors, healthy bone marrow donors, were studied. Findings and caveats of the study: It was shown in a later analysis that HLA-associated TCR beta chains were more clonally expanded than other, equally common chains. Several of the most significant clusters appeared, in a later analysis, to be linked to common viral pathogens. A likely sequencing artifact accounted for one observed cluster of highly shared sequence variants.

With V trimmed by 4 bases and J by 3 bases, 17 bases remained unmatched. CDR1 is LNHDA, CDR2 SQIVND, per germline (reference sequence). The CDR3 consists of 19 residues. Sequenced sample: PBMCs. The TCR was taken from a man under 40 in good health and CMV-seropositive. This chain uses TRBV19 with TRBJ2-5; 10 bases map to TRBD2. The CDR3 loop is CASSTGFGRSSGGEETQYF. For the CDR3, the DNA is TGTGCCAGTAGTACGGGGTTCGGTAGGTCTAGCGGGGGTGAAGAGACCCAGTACTTC.